This T cell receptor (beta chain) was captured in a study of cytomegalovirus exposure and HLA in healthy donors. As for the study in general: T cells numbering around 180 million yielded 117 million unique TCR beta sequences in an earlier analysis. Of 300 to 500 genotyped donors, roughly 81% grouped in the Caucasian-associated ancestry cluster. Overall study findings and caveats: It was 160 or so TCR beta chains that were listed as cytomegalovirus-associated.

V shed 2 bases and J 3 bases; nucleotides not matched to a gene: 1. This CDR3 contains 16 residues. Germline V CDR1 and CDR2: MRHNA, SNTAGT. PCR amplification relied on 60 Vbeta primers (plus 13 Jbeta primers). Data came from immunoSEQ multiplex PCR; TCRdb stores just in-frame clones and leaves some out. The data contain about 120,000 clones, 77% of them singletons. Regarding this clone: Its antigen is as yet unknown.

Material for sequencing was PBMCs. The source is a man between 40 and 49 years old in good health and CMV-seropositive. V is TRBV6-4 and J is TRBJ2-1, with 13 bases lining up with TRBD2. This CDR3 is CASSDGLAGDYNEQFF. Here the CDR3 DNA reads TGTGCCAGCAGTGACGGACTAGCGGGGGACTACAATGAGCAGTTCTTC.